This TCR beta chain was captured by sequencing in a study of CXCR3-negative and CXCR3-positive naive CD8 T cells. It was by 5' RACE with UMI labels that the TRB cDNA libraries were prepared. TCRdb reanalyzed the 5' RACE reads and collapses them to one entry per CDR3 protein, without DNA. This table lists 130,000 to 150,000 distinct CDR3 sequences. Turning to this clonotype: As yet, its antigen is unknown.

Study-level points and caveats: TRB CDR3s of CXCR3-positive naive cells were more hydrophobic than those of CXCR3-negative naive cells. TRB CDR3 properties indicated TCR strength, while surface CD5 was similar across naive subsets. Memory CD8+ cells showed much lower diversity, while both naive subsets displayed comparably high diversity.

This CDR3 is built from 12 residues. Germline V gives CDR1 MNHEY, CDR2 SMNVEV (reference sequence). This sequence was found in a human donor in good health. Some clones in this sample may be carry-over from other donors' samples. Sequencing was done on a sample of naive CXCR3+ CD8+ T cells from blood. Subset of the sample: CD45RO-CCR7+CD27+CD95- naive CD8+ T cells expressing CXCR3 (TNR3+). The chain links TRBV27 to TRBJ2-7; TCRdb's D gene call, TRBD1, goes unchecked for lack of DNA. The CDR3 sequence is CASRDISYEQYF.